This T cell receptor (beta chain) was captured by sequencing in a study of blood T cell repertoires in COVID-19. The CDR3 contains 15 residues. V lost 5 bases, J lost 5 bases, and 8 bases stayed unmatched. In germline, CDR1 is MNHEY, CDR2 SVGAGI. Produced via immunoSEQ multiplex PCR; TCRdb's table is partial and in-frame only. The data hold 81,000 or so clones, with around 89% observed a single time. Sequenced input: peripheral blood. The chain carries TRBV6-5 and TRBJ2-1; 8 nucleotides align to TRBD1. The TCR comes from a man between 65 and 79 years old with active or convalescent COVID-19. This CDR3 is CASSNWDRFNNEQFF. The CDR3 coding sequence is TGTGCCAGCAGTAACTGGGACAGGTTCAACAATGAGCAGTTCTTC.